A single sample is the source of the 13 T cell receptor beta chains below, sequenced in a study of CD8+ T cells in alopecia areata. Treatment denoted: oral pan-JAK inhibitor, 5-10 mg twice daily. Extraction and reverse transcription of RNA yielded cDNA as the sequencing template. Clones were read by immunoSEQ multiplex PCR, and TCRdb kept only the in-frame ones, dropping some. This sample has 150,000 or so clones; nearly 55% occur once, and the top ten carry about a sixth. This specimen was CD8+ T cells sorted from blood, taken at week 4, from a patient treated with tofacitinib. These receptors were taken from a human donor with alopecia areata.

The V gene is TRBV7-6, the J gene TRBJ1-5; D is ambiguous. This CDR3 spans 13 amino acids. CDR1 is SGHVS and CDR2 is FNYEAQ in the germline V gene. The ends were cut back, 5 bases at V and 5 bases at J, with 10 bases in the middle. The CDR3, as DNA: TGTGCCAGCAGCCTCCGACGGGATCAGCCCCAGCATTTT. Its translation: CASSLRRDQPQHF.

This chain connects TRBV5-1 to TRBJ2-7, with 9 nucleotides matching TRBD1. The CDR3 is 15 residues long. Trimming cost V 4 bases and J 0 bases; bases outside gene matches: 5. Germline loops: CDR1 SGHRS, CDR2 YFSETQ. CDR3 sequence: CASSTGQGASYEQYF. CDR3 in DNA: TGCGCCAGCAGCACGGGACAGGGTGCCTCCTACGAGCAGTACTTC.

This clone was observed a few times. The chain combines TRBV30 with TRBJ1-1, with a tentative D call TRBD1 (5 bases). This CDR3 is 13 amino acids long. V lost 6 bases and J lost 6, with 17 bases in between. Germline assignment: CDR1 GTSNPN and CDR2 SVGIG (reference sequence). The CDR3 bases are TGTGCCTGCCTTAGGGGCGCGGGGCCTGAAGCTTTCTTT. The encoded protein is CACLRGAGPEAFF.

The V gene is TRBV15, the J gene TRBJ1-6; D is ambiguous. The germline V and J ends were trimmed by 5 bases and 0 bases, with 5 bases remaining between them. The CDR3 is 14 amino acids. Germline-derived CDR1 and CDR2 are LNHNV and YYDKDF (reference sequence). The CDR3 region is CATSGVSYNSPLHF. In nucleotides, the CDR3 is TGTGCCACCAGCGGGGTCTCCTATAATTCACCCCTCCACTTT.

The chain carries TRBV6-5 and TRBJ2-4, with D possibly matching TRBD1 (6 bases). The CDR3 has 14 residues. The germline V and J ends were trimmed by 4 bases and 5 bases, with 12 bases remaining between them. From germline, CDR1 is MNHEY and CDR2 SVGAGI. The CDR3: CASSLGGEENIQYF. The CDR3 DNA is TGTGCCAGCAGTTTAGGGGGAGAGGAAAACATTCAGTACTTC.

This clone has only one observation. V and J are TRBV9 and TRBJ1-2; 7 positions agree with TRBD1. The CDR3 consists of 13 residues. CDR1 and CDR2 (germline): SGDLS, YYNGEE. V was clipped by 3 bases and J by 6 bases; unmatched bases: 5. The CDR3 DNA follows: TGTGCCAGCAGCGCCCCAGGGGGGAATGGCTACACCTTC. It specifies CASSAPGGNGYTF. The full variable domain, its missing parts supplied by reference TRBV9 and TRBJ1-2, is DSGVTQTPKHLITATGQRVTLRCSPRSGDLSVYWYQQSLDQGLQFLIQYYNGEERAKGNILERFSAQQFPDLHSELNLSSLELGDSALYFCASSAPGGNGYTFGSGTRLTVV.

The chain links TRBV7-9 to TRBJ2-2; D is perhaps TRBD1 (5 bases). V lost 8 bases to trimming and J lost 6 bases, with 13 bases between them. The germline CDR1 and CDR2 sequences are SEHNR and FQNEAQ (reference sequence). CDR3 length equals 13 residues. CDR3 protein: CASQGALSGELFF. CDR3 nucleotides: TGTGCCAGCCAGGGCGCACTTTCCGGGGAGCTGTTTTTT. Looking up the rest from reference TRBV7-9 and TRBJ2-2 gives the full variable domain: DTGVSQNPRHKITKRGQNVTFRCDPISEHNRLYWYRQTLGQGPEFLTYFQNEAQLEKSRLLSDRFSAERPKGSFSTLEIQRTEQGDSAMYLCASQGALSGELFFGEGSRLTVL.

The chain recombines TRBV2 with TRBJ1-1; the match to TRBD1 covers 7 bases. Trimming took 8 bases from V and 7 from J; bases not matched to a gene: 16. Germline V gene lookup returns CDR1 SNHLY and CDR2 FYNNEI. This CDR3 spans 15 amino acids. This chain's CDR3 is CASAETEGARDEAFF. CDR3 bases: TGTGCCAGCGCCGAGACCGAGGGGGCGCGGGATGAAGCTTTCTTT.

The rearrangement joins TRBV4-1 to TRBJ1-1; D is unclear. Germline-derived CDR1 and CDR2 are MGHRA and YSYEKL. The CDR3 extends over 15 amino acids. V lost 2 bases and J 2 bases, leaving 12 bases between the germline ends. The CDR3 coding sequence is TGCGCCAGCAGCCAATTGATCAGGACTAACACTGAAGCTTTCTTT. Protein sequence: CASSQLIRTNTEAFF.

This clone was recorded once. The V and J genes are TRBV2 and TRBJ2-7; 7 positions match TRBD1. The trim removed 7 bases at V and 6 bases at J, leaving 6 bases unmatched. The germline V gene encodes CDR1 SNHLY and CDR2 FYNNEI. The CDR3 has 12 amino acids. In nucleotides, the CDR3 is TGTGCCAGCATGCAGGGGGAAGGCGAGCAGTACTTC. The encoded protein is CASMQGEGEQYF.

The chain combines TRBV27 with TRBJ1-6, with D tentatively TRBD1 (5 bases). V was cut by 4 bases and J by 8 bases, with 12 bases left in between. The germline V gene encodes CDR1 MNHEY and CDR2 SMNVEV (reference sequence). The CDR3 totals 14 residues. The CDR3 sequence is CASSSWDRYSPLHF. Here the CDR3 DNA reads TGTGCCAGCAGTTCCTGGGACCGATATTCACCCCTCCACTTT.

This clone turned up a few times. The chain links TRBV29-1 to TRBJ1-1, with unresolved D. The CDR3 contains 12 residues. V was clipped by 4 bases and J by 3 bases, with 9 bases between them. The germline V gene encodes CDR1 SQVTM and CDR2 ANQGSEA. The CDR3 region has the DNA TGCAGCGTTGGAATCGGAGACACTGAAGCTTTCTTT. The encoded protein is CSVGIGDTEAFF.

The CDR3 DNA reads TGTGCCTGGAGTCCCCCCGGGACAGGGGGCGGTTATGGCTACACCTTC. Translating it yields CAWSPPGTGGGYGYTF. This rearrangement joins TRBV30 to TRBJ1-2; 12 nucleotides line up with TRBD1. This CDR3 is 16 amino acids long. The germline gives CDR1 GTSNPN, CDR2 SVGIG (reference sequence). V dropped 2 bases and J dropped 5; count of bases not matched to a gene: 9. The entire variable domain, with the rest obtained from reference TRBV30 and TRBJ1-2, is as follows: SQTIHQWPATLVQPVGSPLSLECTVEGTSNPNLYWYRQAAGRGLQLLFYSVGIGQISSEVPQNLSASRPQDRQFILSSKKLLLSDSGFYLCAWSPPGTGGGYGYTFGSGTRLTVV.